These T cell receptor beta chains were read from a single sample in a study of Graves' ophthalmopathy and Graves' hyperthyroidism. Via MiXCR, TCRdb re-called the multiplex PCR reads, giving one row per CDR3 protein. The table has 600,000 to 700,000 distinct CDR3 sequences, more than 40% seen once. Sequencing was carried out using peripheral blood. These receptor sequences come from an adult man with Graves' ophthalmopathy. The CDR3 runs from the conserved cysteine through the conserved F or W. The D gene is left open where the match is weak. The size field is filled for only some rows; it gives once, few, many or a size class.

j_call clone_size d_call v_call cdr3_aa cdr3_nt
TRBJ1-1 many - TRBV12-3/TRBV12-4 CASRIRGHTEAFF TGTGCCAGCAGAATCAGGGGTCACACTGAAGCTTTCTTT
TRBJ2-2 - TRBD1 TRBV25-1 CASSDLAGGTGELFF TGTGCCAGCAGTGACCTTGCAGGGGGCACCGGGGAGCTGTTTTTT
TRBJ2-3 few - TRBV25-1 CASSDMQGGRTDTQYF TGTGCCAGCAGTGACATGCAGGGGGGCAGGACAGATACGCAGTATTTT
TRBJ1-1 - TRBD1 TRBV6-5 CASGRGYAEAFF TGTGCCAGCGGCAGGGGGTACGCTGAAGCTTTCTTT
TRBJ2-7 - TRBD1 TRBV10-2 CASSESYDRGKGQYF TGCGCCAGCAGTGAGTCCTACGACAGGGGGAAGGGGCAGTACTTC
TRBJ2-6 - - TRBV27 CASRPLLRSGANVLTF TGTGCCAGCAGGCCCCTTCTCCGATCTGGGGCCAACGTCCTGACTTTC
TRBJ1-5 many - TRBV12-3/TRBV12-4 CASSEGTGSNQPQHF TGTGCCAGCAGTGAAGGGACGGGGAGCAATCAGCCCCAGCATTTT
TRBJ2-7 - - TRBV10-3 CAIEGERCEQYF TGTGCCATCGAGGGTGAGAGGTGCGAGCAGTACTTC
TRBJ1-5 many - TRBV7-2 CASSLGNPGWQPQHF TGTGCCAGCAGCTTGGGAAATCCGGGGTGGCAGCCCCAGCATTTT
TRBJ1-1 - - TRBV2 CASSEAWGRANTEAFF TGTGCCAGCAGTGAAGCCTGGGGGCGGGCGAACACTGAAGCTTTCTTT
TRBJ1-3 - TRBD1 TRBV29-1 CSVAGTGRNTIYF TGCAGCGTTGCAGGGACAGGGCGAAACACCATATATTTT
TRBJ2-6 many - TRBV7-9 CASDAASGANVLTF TGTGCCAGCGATGCGGCCTCTGGGGCCAACGTCCTGACTTTC
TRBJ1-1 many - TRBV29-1 CSVGVPEAFF TGCAGCGTGGGAGTTCCTGAAGCTTTCTTT
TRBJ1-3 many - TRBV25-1 CASSEYGASSGNTIYF TGTGCCAGCAGTGAATATGGGGCAAGCTCTGGAAACACCATATATTTT
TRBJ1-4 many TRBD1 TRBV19 CASSPHRDRGATNEKLFF TGTGCCAGTAGTCCCCACCGGGACAGGGGAGCAACTAATGAAAAACTGTTTTTT
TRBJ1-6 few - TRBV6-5 CASSYEGGLWNSPLHF TGTGCCAGCAGTTACGAGGGGGGCTTGTGGAATTCACCCCTCCACTTT
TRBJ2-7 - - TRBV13 CASSLGADKSYEQYF TGTGCCAGCAGCTTGGGAGCTGATAAGTCCTACGAGCAGTACTTC
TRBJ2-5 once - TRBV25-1 CASSLVTGTQYF TGTGCCAGCAGTTTGGTAACCGGGACCCAGTACTTC
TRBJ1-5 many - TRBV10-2 CASSKTEYSNQPQHF TGCGCCAGCAGTAAGACAGAGTATAGCAATCAGCCCCAGCATTTT
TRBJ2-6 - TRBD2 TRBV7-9 CAIREEGTGANVLTF TGTGCCATCCGGGAGGAAGGGACCGGGGCCAACGTCCTGACTTTC
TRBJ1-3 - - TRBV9 CASSGTSAGNTIYF TGTGCCAGCAGCGGGACGTCAGCCGGAAACACCATATATTTT
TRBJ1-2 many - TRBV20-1 CSARDGANYGYTF TGCAGTGCTAGGGACGGAGCGAACTATGGCTACACCTTC
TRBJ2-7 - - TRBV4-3 CASSPPGVEQYF TGCGCCAGCAGCCCACCAGGGGTCGAGCAGTACTTC
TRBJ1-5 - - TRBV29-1 CSSVDQPQHF TGCAGCTCGGTAGACCAGCCCCAGCATTTT
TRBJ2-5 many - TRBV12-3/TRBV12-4 CASSSRTPRETQYF TGTGCCAGCAGTTCGAGGACGCCTCGGGAGACCCAGTACTTC
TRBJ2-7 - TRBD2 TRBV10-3 CAIRTSGPDEQYF TGTGCCATCAGGACTAGCGGACCTGACGAGCAGTACTTC
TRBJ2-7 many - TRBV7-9 CASSPSEQYF TGTGCCAGCAGTCCGTCCGAGCAGTACTTC
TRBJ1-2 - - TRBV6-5 CASLPLRWGNYGYTF TGTGCCAGCCTACCTCTGAGATGGGGCAACTATGGCTACACCTTC
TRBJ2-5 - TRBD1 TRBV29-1 CSAATGGHETQYF TGCAGCGCCGCGACAGGGGGTCATGAGACCCAGTACTTC
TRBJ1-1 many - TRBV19 CASSMAATEAFF TGTGCCAGTAGTATGGCAGCCACTGAAGCTTTCTTT
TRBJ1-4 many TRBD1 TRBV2 CASSIQGRNNEKLFF TGTGCCAGCAGCATACAGGGGCGAAATAATGAAAAACTGTTTTTT
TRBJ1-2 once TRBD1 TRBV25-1 CASSGTTGARYGYTF TGTGCCAGCAGTGGAACGACAGGGGCGCGCTATGGCTACACCTTC
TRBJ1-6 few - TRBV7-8 CASRYAQGNSPLHF TGCGCCAGCAGGTACGCCCAGGGGAATTCACCCCTCCACTTT
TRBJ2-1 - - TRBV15 CATSRGQGREDEQFF TGTGCCACCAGCAGAGGGCAGGGGAGGGAGGATGAGCAGTTCTTC
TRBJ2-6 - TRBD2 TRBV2 CASSGTSGAGANVLTF TGTGCCAGCAGCGGGACTAGCGGGGCCGGGGCCAACGTCCTGACTTTC
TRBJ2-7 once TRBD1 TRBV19 CASSTGGLGEQYF TGTGCCAGTAGTACAGGGGGATTGGGAGAGCAGTACTTC
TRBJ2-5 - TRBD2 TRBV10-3 CAISDGTSLETQYF TGTGCCATCAGTGATGGGACTAGCCTTGAGACCCAGTACTTC
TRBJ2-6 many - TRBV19 CASSERKAGSGANVLTF TGTGCCAGTAGTGAACGGAAAGCAGGGTCCGGGGCCAACGTCCTGACTTTC
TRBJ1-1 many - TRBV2 CASSDFGSRSNTEAFF TGTGCCAGCAGTGATTTCGGCAGTCGAAGTAACACTGAAGCTTTCTTT
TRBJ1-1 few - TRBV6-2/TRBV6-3 CASRYEQAVEAFF TGTGCCAGCAGATACGAACAGGCCGTTGAAGCTTTCTTT
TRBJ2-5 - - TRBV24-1 CATARGDVNEQYF TGTGCCACCGCCCGCGGGGACGTGAATGAGCAGTACTTC
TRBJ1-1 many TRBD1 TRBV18 CASSPGQDTEAFF TGTGCCAGCTCACCAGGACAGGACACTGAAGCTTTCTTT
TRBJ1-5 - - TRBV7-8 CASSRWDGANQPQHF TGTGCCAGCAGCCGATGGGACGGAGCCAATCAGCCCCAGCATTTT
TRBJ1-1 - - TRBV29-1 CSVAGVTEAFF TGCAGCGTGGCGGGGGTCACTGAAGCTTTCTTT
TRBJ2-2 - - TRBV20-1 CSARGDFLSPGELFF TGCAGTGCTAGAGGGGACTTCCTTTCCCCCGGGGAGCTGTTTTTT
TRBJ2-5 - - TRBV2 CASAGTQETQYF TGTGCCAGCGCCGGGACCCAAGAGACCCAGTACTTC
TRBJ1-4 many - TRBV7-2 CASSRTREEKLFF TGTGCCAGCAGCCGCACCAGGGAAGAAAAACTGTTTTTT
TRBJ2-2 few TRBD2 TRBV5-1 CASSLMEAGPGELFF TGCGCCAGCAGCTTAATGGAAGCGGGACCCGGGGAGCTGTTTTTT
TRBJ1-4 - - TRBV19 CASGTTGNEKLFF TGTGCCAGCGGGACAACTGGAAATGAAAAACTGTTTTTT
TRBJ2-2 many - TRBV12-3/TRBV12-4 CASSFGNAGELFF TGTGCCAGCAGTTTCGGAAACGCCGGGGAGCTGTTTTTT
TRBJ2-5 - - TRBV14 CASSQETRETQYF TGTGCCAGCAGCCAAGAGACTCGGGAGACCCAGTACTTC
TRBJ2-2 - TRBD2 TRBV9 CASSSHRTSGNTGELFF TGTGCCAGCAGCTCTCATAGGACTAGCGGGAACACCGGGGAGCTGTTTTTT
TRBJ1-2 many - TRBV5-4 CASSFSGANYGYTF TGTGCCAGCAGCTTCTCCGGGGCTAACTATGGCTACACCTTC